A single sample is the source of the 18 T cell receptor beta chains below, sequenced in a study of cytomegalovirus exposure and HLA in healthy donors. PCR was performed using 60 Vbeta and 13 Jbeta primers. The method was immunoSEQ multiplex PCR; TCRdb's version includes in-frame clones alone and lacks a portion of them. In the table there are some 87,000 clones, less than 75% of which are singletons. The sequencing sample was made of PBMCs. The receptor set was obtained from a woman younger than 45 in good health and CMV-seropositive.

The V call is TRBV27, the J call TRBJ1-6; tentative D call: TRBD1 (5 bases). Trimming removed 8 bases at V and 9 bases at J, with 17 bases between. Germline V lookup: CDR1 MNHEY, CDR2 SMNVEV (reference sequence). This CDR3 has 14 residues. CDR3 nucleotide sequence: TGTGCCAGCTGGAACACAGCGGGGGGTTCACCCCTCCACTTT. Its protein is CASWNTAGGSPLHF.

Regarding this clone: The junction departs from the called germline gene at one end, perhaps through a read error. The V call is TRBV6-1, the J call TRBJ1-2; D unresolved. The CDR3 contains 14 residues. Looked up from germline, CDR1 is MNHNS and CDR2 is SASEGT. In DNA form, the CDR3 reads TGTGCCAGCAGTGAGGTAGCCGGATCCTATGGCTACCCCTTC. Translated, it gives CASSEVAGSYGYPF.

The rearrangement joins TRBV6-1 to TRBJ1-2; a weak D match, TRBD1 (6 bases). V lost 3 bases, J lost 8 bases, and 10 bases lay in between. This CDR3 region has 12 residues. From germline, CDR1 is MNHNS and CDR2 SASEGT. This chain's CDR3 is CASSEDRRGYTF. The CDR3 DNA is TGTGCCAGCAGTGAGGACAGAAGGGGCTACACCTTC.

This rearrangement joins TRBV6-5 to TRBJ1-5, with D possibly TRBD1 on 6 matching bases. V was pared by 2 bases and J by 7 bases, with 12 bases between. In germline, CDR1 is MNHEY, CDR2 SVGAGI. The CDR3 runs 14 residues. The CDR3 sequence: CASSYLRGGQPQHF. The DNA for the CDR3 is TGTGCCAGCAGTTACCTCAGGGGTGGCCAGCCCCAGCATTTT.

CDR3 sequence (DNA): TGCGCCAGCAGCGACCACCGGGACAGCAACTCCAATGAGCAGTTCTTC. This encodes CASSDHRDSNSNEQFF. The chain couples TRBV5-1 to TRBJ2-1; TRBD1 agrees at 7 bases. Trimming removed 4 bases from V and 6 bases from J; junction bases left unmatched: 13. This CDR3 has 16 residues. From germline, CDR1 is SGHRS and CDR2 YFSETQ.

This clone has only one observation. J is TRBJ2-4 and V is TRBV5-1; TRBD1 matches at 9 bases. Per germline, CDR1 SGHRS and CDR2 YFSETQ. The CDR3 contains 17 residues. Germline trimming cut 4 bases from V and 0 bases from J; bases unmatched to any gene: 8. The CDR3 DNA sequence: TGCGCCAGCAGCCGAACGGACAGGGGTATAGCCAAAAACATTCAGTACTTC. This encodes CASSRTDRGIAKNIQYF.

This clone came up once. The chain links TRBV19 to TRBJ2-1, with D tentatively TRBD1 (5 bases). The CDR3 length is 14 residues. Trimming pared 5 bases from V and 8 bases from J, leaving 16 bases between. Germline V gives CDR1 LNHDA, CDR2 SQIVND (reference sequence). CDR3 DNA sequence: TGTGCCAGTAGTTTCAGGGTGTTCGGGCATGAGCAGTTCTTC. Amino acids: CASSFRVFGHEQFF.

The V and J genes are TRBV19 and TRBJ2-2, with 7 bases matching TRBD2. Losses at the gene ends were 5 bases for V and 6 bases for J; bases not matched to a gene: 9. The V gene's germline CDR1 is LNHDA and CDR2 SQIVND (reference sequence). The CDR3 sequence is 15 residues long. CDR3 DNA sequence: TGTGCCAGTAGTGCTCAAATGGGGGGGGCCGGGGAGCTGTTTTTT. This gives the protein CASSAQMGGAGELFF.

In this sample, this clone turned up a few times. This chain joins TRBV29-1 and TRBJ2-1, with TRBD2 matching 10 bases. V shed 6 bases, J shed 3 bases, and the junction held 11 bases outside the gene matches. The CDR3 spans 16 residues. Germline lookup yields CDR1 SQVTM and CDR2 ANQGSEA. CDR3 amino acids: CSVFSGGAEFYNEQFF. Here the CDR3 DNA reads TGCAGCGTATTCAGCGGGGGGGCCGAATTCTACAATGAGCAGTTCTTC.

The genes are TRBV10-3 and TRBJ2-7; 8 bases are a match to TRBD2. The junction had 4 bases not matched to a gene; V was cut back by 0 bases and J by 0 bases. The germline V gene has CDR1 ENHRY and CDR2 SYGVKD. This CDR3 is 16 amino acids long. CDR3 in amino acids: CAISESNSGASYEQYF. Written as DNA, the CDR3 is TGTGCCATCAGTGAGTCGAATAGCGGGGCCTCCTACGAGCAGTACTTC.

This clone occurred a few times. V gene TRBV2 combines with J gene TRBJ2-3; 10 bases are a match to TRBD2. The V segment lost 5 bases and the J segment 2 bases; nucleotides outside the gene matches: 1. Germline lookup yields CDR1 SNHLY and CDR2 FYNNEI. The CDR3 sequence is 14 residues long. The CDR3: CASSLAGATDTQYF. The CDR3 nucleotides read TGTGCCAGCAGTCTAGCGGGGGCCACAGATACGCAGTATTTT.

The rearrangement uses TRBV2 and TRBJ1-4, with TRBD1 matching over 9 bases. The CDR3 extends over 13 amino acids. The germline V gene encodes CDR1 SNHLY and CDR2 FYNNEI. Trimming took 9 bases from V and 8 from J; bases not matched to a gene: 7. The CDR3 DNA is TGTGCCAGTACGGGACAGGGACTAGAAAAACTGTTTTTT. It encodes CASTGQGLEKLFF.

The genes are TRBV19 and TRBJ1-2, with D perhaps matching TRBD1 (6 bases). V lost 5 bases and J 7 bases, leaving 14 bases between the germline ends. CDR3 size: 13 residues. The germline V gene has CDR1 LNHDA and CDR2 SQIVND (reference sequence). Written as DNA, the CDR3 is TGTGCCAGTAGTTACGGGGTAGGGGGTGGCTACACCTTC. Amino acids: CASSYGVGGGYTF. Supplemented by reference TRBV19 and TRBJ1-2, the full variable domain reads DGGITQSPKYLFRKEGQNVTLSCEQNLNHDAMYWYRQDPGQGLRLIYYSQIVNDFQKGDIAEGYSVSREKKESFPLTVTSAQKNPTAFYLCASSYGVGGGYTFGSGTRLTVV.

The chain employs TRBV4-3 and TRBJ2-7; a weak D match, TRBD2 (6 bases). From germline, CDR1 is LGHNA and CDR2 YSLEER. The CDR3 has 14 amino acids. Between the trimmed V and J ends, which lost 1 base and 1 base, there was a span of 8 bases. This CDR3 is CASSQGAGSYEQYF. CDR3 bases: TGCGCCAGCAGCCAAGGGGCGGGGTCCTACGAGCAGTACTTC.

The genes are TRBV10-1 and TRBJ2-7; 9 bases line up with TRBD2. Germline CDR1 WNHNN, CDR2 SYGVQD (reference sequence). V trimming: 0 bases; J trimming: 2 bases; junction bases outside the gene matches: 2. The CDR3 spans 15 residues. The CDR3 sequence: CASSESASGAYEQYF. CDR3 sequence (DNA): TGCGCCAGCAGTGAGTCGGCTAGCGGGGCCTACGAGCAGTACTTC.

This sequence joins TRBV6-5 and TRBJ2-1; 7 bases are shared with TRBD1. V dropped 9 bases and J dropped 2; count of bases not matched to a gene: 10. The CDR3 is 15 amino acids. Germline values: CDR1 MNHEY, CDR2 SVGAGI. Here the CDR3 reads CASRTGRNPYNEQFF. In DNA, the CDR3 is TGTGCCAGTAGGACAGGCCGAAATCCCTACAATGAGCAGTTCTTC.

The rearrangement links TRBV19 to TRBJ2-6; D unclear. This CDR3 has 14 residues. Germline CDR1 reads LNHDA; CDR2 reads SQIVND (reference sequence). Between the trimmed V and J ends, which lost 10 bases and 2 bases, there was a span of 12 bases. The CDR3 DNA reads as TGTGCCACCTTGAGTATGGCTGGGGCCAACGTCCTGACTTTC. Translating it yields CATLSMAGANVLTF.

V is TRBV10-1 and J is TRBJ1-1; 9 positions match TRBD1. V was pared by 6 bases and J by 0 bases, with 5 bases of the junction left unmatched. The CDR3 totals 15 residues. The V gene's germline CDR1 is WNHNN and CDR2 SYGVQD (reference sequence). The CDR3 sequence: CASRPGQGLNTEAFF. CDR3 sequence (DNA): TGCGCCAGCAGGCCGGGACAGGGTTTGAACACTGAAGCTTTCTTT.